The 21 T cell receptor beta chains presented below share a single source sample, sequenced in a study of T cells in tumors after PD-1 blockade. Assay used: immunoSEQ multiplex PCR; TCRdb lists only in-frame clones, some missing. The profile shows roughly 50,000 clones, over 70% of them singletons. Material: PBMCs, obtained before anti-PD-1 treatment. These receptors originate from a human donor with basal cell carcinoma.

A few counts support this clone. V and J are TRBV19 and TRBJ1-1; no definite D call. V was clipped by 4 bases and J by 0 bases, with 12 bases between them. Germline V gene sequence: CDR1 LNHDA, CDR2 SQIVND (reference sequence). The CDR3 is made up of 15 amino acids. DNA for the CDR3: TGTGCCAGTAGTACGTCCGGGTCCATGAACACTGAAGCTTTCTTT. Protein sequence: CASSTSGSMNTEAFF.

CDR3: CASSLEPVSGANTQYF. In DNA form, the CDR3 reads TGTGCCAGCAGCTTGGAACCAGTTAGCGGGGCCAATACGCAGTATTTT. The chain is built from TRBV5-6 and TRBJ2-3, with 8 bases identical to TRBD2. CDR1 is SGHDT, CDR2 YYEEEE, per germline. There are 16 residues in the CDR3. Unmatched junction bases numbered 10, after V lost 0 bases and J lost 7 bases.

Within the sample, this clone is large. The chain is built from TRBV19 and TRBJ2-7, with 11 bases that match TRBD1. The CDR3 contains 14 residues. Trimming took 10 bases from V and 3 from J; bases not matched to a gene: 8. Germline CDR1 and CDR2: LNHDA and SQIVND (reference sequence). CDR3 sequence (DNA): TGTGCCACTCTGTCCGGGACAGGGGGCTACGAGCAGTACTTC. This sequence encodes CATLSGTGGYEQYF.

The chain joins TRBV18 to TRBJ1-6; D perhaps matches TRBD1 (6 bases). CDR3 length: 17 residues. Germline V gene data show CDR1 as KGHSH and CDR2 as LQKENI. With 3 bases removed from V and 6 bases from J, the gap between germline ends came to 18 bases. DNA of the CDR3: TGTGCCAGCTCACCCACAGGGACGGGAGTAGTTAATTCACCCCTCCACTTT. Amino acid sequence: CASSPTGTGVVNSPLHF.

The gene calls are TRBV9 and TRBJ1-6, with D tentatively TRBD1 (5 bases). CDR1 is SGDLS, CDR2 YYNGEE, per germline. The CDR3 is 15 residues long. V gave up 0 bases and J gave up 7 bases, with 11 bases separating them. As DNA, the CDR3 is TGTGCCAGCAGCGTAGCAGTGGGGCAGAATTCACCCCTCCACTTT. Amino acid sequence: CASSVAVGQNSPLHF.

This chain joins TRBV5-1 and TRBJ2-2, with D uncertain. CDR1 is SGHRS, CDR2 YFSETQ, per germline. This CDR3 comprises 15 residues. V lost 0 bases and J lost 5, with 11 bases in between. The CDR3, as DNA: TGCGCCAGCAGCTTGGAAACAGTTGGAACCGGGGAGCTGTTTTTT. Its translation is CASSLETVGTGELFF.

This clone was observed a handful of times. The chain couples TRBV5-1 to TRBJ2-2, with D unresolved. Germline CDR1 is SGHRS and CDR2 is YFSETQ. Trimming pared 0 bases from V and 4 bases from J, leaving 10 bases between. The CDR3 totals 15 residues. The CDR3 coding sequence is TGCGCCAGCAGCTTGGGACGGCCTAGCACCGGGGAGCTGTTTTTT. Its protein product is CASSLGRPSTGELFF.

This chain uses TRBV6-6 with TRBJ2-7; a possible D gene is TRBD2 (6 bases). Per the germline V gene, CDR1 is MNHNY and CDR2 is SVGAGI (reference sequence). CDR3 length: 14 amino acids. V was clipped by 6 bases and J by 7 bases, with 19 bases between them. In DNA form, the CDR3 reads TGTGCCAGCAGGTACCTCCTAAAGGCGGGAGAGCAGTACTTC. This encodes CASRYLLKAGEQYF.

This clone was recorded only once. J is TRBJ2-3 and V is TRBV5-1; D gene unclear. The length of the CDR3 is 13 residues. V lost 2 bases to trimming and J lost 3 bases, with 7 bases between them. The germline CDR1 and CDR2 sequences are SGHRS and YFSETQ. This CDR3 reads CASSFPRTDTQYF. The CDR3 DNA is TGCGCCAGCAGCTTTCCCAGAACAGATACGCAGTATTTT.

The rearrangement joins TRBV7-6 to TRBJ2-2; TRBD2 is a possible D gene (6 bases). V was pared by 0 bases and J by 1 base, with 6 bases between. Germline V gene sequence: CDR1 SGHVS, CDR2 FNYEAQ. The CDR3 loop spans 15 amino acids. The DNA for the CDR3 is TGTGCCAGCAGCTTAGCGCGGGGGAACACCGGGGAGCTGTTTTTT. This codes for CASSLARGNTGELFF. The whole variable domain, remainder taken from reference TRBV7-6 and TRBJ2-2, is GAGVSQSPRYKVTKRGQDVALRCDPISGHVSLYWYRQALGQGPEFLTYFNYEAQQDKSGLPNDRFSAERPEGSISTLTIQRTEQRDSAMYRCASSLARGNTGELFFGEGSRLTVL.

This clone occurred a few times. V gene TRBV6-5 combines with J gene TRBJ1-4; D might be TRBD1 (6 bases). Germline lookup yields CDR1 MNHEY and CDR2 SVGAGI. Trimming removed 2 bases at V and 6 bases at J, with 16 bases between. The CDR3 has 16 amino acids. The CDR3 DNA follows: TGTGCCAGCAGTTACGCCGAGGGGGGACTTGATGAAAAACTGTTTTTT. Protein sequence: CASSYAEGGLDEKLFF.

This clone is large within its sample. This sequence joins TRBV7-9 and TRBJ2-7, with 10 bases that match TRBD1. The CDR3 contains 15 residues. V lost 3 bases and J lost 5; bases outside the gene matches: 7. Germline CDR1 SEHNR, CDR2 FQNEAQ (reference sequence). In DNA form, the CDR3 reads TGTGCCAGCAGCTTCTACGACAGGGGGCTCCACGAGCAGTACTTC. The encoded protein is CASSFYDRGLHEQYF.

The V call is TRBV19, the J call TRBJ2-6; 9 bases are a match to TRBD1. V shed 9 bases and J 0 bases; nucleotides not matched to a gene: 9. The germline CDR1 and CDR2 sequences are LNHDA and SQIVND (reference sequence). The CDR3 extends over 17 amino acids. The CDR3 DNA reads TGTGCCAGCCGGGGACAGGGACTGCTCTCTGGGGCCAACGTCCTGACTTTC. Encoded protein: CASRGQGLLSGANVLTF.

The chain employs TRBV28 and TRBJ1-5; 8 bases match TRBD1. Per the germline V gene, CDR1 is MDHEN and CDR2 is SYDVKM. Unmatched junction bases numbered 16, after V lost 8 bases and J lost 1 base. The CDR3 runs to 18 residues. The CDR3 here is CASAEMGTGGISNQPQHF. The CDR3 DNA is TGTGCCAGCGCCGAGATGGGAACAGGGGGGATAAGCAATCAGCCCCAGCATTTT.

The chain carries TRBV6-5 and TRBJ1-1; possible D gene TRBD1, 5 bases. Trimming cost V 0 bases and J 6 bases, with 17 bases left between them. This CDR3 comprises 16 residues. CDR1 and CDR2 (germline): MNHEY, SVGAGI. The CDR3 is CASSYSRGQGKAEAFF. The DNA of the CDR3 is TGTGCCAGCAGTTACTCGAGAGGGCAGGGAAAAGCTGAAGCTTTCTTT.

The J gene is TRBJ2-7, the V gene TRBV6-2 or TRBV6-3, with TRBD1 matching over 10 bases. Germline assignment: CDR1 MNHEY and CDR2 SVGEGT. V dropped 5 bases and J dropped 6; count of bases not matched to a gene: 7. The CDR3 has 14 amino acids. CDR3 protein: CASSNRQGAIEQYF. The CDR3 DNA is TGTGCCAGCAGTAACCGACAGGGGGCCATCGAGCAGTACTTC.

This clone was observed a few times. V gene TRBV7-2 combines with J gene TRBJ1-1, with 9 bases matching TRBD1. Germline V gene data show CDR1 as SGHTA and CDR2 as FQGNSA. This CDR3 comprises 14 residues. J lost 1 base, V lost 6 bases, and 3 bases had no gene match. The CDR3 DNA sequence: TGTGCCAGCAGTAGGGACAGGGCGAACACTGAAGCTTTCTTT. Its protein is CASSRDRANTEAFF.

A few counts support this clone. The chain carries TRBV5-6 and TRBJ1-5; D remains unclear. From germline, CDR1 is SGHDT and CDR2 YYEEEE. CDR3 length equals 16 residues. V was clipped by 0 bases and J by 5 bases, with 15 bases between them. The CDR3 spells CASSLAVIGVDQPQHF. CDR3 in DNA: TGTGCCAGCAGCTTGGCGGTGATCGGGGTGGATCAGCCCCAGCATTTT.

The CDR3, as DNA: TGTGCCAGCAGCCAAGATTGGGCCCTCTCCTACAATGAGCAGTTCTTC. Protein product: CASSQDWALSYNEQFF. J is TRBJ2-1 and V is TRBV3-1 (or the pseudogene TRBV3-2); D remains unclear. CDR3 length: 16 residues. Trimming stripped 0 bases from V and 0 bases from J, with 9 bases between. Germline values: CDR1 LGHDT, CDR2 YNNKEL (reference sequence).

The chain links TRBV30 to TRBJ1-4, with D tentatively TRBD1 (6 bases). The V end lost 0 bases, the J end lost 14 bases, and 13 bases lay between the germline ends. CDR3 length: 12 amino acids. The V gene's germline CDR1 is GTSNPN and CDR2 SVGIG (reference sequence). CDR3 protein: CAWSVSGGSLFF. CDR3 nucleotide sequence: TGTGCCTGGAGTGTATCCGGGGGCAGCCTGTTTTTT.

In DNA, the CDR3 is TGTGCCAGTAGTATAGATATCGAGAGGCCGGGGGAGCAGTACTTC. It is translated as CASSIDIERPGEQYF. The chain joins TRBV19 to TRBJ2-7; D may be TRBD2 (5 bases). Trimming took 0 bases from V and 7 from J, leaving 16 bases between them. CDR3 length: 15 amino acids. Germline V lookup: CDR1 LNHDA, CDR2 SQIVND (reference sequence).